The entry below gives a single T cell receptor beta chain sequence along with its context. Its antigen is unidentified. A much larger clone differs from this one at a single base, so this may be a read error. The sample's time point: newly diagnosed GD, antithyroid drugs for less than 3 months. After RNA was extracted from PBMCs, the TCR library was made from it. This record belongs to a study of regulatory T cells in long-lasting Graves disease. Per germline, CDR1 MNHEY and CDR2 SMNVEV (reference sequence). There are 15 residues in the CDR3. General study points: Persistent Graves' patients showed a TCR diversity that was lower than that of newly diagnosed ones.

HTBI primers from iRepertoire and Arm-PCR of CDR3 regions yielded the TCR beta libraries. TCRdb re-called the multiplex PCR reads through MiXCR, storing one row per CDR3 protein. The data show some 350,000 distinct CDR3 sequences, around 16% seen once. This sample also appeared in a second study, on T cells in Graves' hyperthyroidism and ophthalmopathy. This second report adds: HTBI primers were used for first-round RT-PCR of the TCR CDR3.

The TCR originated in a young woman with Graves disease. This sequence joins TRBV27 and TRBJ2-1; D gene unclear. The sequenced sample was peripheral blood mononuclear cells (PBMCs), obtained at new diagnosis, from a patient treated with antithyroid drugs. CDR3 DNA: TGTGCCAGCAGTCCAGGAAGTGTCTCCTACAATGACCAGTTCTTC. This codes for CASSPGSVSYNDQFF.